This T cell receptor beta chain was obtained from a study of T-cell reconstitution after alpha-beta-depleted transplantation in children. Construction of the TCRbeta library involved unique molecular identifiers. MiXCR, run by TCRdb on the PCR reads, gives a single entry per CDR3 protein. In the table there are a few hundred thousand distinct CDR3 sequences, around 20% of which are singletons. Turning to this clonotype: Its target is unknown. A single base separates this from a much larger clone, so it may be a read error.

CDR3 length: 15 residues. Findings of the study overall: Surviving recipient cells, namely T cells and thymic progenitors, were the source of high day-60 TCRbeta diversity in some patients. A year post-transplant, T-cell counts and diversity derived mostly from newly produced T cells. Two months or so post-transplant, alpha-beta T cells reportedly derived from several hundred expanded graft clones.

The sample here was PBMCs, mostly from graft donor cells, taken 180 days after TCRalphabeta/CD19-depleted stem cell transplant. The chain combines TRBV12-3 or TRBV12-4 with TRBJ1-1; D not certain. The receptor's source is a male patient younger than 18 who had a stem cell transplant for acute lymphoblastic leukemia, so the T cells may come from the graft donor. CDR3 loop: CASSDWAPSNTGAFF. CDR3 in DNA: TGTGCCAGCAGTGACTGGGCTCCCTCGAACACTGGAGCTTTCTTT.